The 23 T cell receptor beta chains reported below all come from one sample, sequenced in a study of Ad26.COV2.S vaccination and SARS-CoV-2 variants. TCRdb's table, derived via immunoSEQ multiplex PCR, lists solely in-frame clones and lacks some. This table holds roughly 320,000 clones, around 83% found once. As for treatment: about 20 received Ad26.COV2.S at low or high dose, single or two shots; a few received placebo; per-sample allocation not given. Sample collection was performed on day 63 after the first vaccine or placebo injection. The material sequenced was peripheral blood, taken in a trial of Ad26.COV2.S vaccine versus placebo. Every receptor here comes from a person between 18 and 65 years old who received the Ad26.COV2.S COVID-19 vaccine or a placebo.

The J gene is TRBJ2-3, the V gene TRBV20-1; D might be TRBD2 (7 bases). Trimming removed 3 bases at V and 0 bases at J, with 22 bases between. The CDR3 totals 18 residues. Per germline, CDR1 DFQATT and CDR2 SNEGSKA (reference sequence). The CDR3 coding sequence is TGCAGTGCTAGTAAGAGGGGGGGTAAACACAAAAGCACAGATACGCAGTATTTT. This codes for CSASKRGGKHKSTDTQYF.

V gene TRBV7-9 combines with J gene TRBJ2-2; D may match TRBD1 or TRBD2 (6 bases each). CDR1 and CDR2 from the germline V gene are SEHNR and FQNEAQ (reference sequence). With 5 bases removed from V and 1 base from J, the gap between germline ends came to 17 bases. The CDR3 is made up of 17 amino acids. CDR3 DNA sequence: TGTGCCAGCAGCCGAAGGACCGGGGGCCGGAACACCGGGGAGCTGTTTTTT. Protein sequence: CASSRRTGGRNTGELFF.

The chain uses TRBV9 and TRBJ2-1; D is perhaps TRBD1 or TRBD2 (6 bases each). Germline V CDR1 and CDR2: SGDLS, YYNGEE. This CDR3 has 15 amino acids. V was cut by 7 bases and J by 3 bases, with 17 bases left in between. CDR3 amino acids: CASDPGGGSYNEQFF. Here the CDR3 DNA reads TGTGCCAGCGATCCCGGAGGGGGGAGCTACAATGAGCAGTTCTTC.

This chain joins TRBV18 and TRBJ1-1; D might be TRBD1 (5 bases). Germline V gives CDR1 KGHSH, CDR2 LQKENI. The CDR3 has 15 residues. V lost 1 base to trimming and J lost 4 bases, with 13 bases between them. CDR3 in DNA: TGTGCCAGCTCACCACTCGGACAACCGAGCACTGAAGCTTTCTTT. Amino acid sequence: CASSPLGQPSTEAFF. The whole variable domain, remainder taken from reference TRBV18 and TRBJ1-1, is NAGVMQNPRHLVRRRGQEARLRCSPMKGHSHVYWYRQLPEEGLKFMVYLQKENIIDESGMPKERFSAEFPKEGPSILRIQQVVRGDSAAYFCASSPLGQPSTEAFFGQGTRLTVV.

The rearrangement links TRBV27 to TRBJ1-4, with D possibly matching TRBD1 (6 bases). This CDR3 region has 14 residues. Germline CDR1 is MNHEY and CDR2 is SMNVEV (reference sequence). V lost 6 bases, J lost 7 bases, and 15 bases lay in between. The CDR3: CASSRVGAGEKLFF. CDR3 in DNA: TGTGCCAGCAGCCGGGTGGGGGCCGGTGAAAAACTGTTTTTT.

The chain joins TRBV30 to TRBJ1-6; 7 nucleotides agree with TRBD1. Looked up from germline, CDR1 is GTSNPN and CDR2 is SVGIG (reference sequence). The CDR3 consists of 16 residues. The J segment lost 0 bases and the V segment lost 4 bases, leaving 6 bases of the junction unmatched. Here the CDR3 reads CAWNSGGSSYNSPLHF. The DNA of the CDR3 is TGTGCCTGGAACTCAGGGGGGAGCTCCTATAATTCACCCCTCCACTTT.

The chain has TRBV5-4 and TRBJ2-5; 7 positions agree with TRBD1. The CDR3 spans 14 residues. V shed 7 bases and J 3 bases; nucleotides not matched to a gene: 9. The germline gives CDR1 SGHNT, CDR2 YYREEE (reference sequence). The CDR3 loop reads CASRPGQLKETQYF. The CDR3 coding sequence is TGTGCCAGCCGTCCGGGACAGTTGAAAGAGACCCAGTACTTC.

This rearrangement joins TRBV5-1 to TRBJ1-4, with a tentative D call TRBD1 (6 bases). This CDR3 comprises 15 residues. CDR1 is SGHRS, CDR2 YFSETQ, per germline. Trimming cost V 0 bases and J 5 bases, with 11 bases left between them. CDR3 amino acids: CASSLVGGPNEKLFF. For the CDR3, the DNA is TGCGCCAGCAGCTTGGTGGGGGGGCCCAATGAAAAACTGTTTTTT.

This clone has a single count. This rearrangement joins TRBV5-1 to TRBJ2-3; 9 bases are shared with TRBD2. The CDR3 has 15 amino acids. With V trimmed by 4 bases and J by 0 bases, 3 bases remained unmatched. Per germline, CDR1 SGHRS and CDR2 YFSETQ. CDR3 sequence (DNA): TGCGCCAGCAGCGCGGGACTAGCTAGCACAGATACGCAGTATTTT. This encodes CASSAGLASTDTQYF. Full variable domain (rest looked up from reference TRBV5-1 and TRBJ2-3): KAGVTQTPRYLIKTRGQQVTLSCSPISGHRSVSWYQQTPGQGLQFLFEYFSETQRNKGNFPGRFSGRQFSNSRSEMNVSTLELGDSALYLCASSAGLASTDTQYFGPGTRLTVL.

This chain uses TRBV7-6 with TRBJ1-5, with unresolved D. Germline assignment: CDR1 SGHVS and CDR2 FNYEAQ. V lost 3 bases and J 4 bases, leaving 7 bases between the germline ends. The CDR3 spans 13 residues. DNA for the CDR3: TGTGCCAGCAGCTTTTCGGGGAATCAGCCCCAGCATTTT. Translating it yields CASSFSGNQPQHF.

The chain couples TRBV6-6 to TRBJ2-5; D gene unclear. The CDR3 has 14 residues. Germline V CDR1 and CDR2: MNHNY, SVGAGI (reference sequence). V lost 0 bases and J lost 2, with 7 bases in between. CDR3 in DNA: TGTGCCAGCAGTTACTCGGGTGTTCAAGAGACCCAGTACTTC. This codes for CASSYSGVQETQYF.

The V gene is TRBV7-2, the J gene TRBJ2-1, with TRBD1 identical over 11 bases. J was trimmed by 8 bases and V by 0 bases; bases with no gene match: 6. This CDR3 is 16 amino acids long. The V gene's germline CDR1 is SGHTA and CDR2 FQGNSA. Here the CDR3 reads CASSLAAGQGAHEQFF. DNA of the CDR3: TGTGCCAGCAGCTTAGCGGCAGGACAGGGGGCCCATGAGCAGTTCTTC. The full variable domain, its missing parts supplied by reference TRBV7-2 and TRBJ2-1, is GAGVSQSPSNKVTEKGKDVELRCDPISGHTALYWYRQSLGQGLEFLIYFQGNSAPDKSGLPSDRFSAERTGGSVSTLTIQRTQQEDSAVYLCASSLAAGQGAHEQFFGPGTRLTVL.

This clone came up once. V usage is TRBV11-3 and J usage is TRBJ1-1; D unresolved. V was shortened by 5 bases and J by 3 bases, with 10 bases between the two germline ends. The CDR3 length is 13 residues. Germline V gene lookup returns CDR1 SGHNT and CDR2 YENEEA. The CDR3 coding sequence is TGTGCCAGCAGCCATAATCCGGACACTGAAGCTTTCTTT. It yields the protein CASSHNPDTEAFF.

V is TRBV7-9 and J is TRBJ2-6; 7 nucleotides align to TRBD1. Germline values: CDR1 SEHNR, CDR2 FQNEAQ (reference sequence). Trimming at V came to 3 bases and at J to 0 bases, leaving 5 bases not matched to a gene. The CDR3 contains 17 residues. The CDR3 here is CASSFDRARSGANVLTF. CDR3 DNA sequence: TGTGCCAGCAGCTTTGACAGGGCACGCTCTGGGGCCAACGTCCTGACTTTC.

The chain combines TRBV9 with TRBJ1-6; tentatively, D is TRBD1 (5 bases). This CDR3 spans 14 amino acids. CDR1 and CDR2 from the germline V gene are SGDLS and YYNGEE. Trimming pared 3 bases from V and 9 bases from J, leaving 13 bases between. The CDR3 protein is CASSAEQESSPLHF. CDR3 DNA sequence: TGTGCCAGCAGCGCTGAACAGGAGAGTTCACCCCTCCACTTT.

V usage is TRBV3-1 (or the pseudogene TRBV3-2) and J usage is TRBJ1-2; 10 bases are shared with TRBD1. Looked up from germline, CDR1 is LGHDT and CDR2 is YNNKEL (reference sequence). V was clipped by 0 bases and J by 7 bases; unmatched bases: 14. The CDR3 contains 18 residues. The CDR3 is CASSQDSGQGPFGAGYTF. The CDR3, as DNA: TGTGCCAGCAGCCAAGATTCGGGACAGGGGCCCTTCGGTGCTGGCTACACCTTC.

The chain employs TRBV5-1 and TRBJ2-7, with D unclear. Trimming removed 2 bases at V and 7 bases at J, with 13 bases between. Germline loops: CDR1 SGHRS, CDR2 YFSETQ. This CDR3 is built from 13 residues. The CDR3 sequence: CASSLTALTEQYF. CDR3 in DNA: TGCGCCAGCAGCTTAACAGCCCTCACAGAGCAGTACTTC.

The CDR3 protein is CASSLGGATGNTIYF. The CDR3 DNA reads as TGTGCCAGCAGTCTCGGGGGAGCCACTGGAAACACCATATATTTT. The chain combines TRBV11-2 with TRBJ1-3; the D gene is possibly TRBD1 (5 bases). The CDR3 spans 15 residues. The germline V and J ends were trimmed by 6 bases and 2 bases, with 14 bases remaining between them. In germline, CDR1 is SGHAT, CDR2 FQNNGV.

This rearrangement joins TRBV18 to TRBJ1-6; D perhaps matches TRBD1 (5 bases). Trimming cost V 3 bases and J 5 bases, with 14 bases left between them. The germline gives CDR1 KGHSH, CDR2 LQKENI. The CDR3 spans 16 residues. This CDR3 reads CASSPTGTGDNSPLHF. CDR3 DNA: TGTGCCAGCTCACCGACCGGGACGGGGGATAATTCACCCCTCCACTTT. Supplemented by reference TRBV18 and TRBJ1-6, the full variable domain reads NAGVMQNPRHLVRRRGQEARLRCSPMKGHSHVYWYRQLPEEGLKFMVYLQKENIIDESGMPKERFSAEFPKEGPSILRIQQVVRGDSAAYFCASSPTGTGDNSPLHFGNGTRLTVT.

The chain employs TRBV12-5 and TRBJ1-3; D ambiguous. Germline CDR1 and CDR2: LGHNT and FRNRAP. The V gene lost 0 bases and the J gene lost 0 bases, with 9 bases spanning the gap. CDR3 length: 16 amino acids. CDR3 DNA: TGTGCTAGTGGTTTGGTATACAGCATCTCTGGAAACACCATATATTTT. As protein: CASGLVYSISGNTIYF.

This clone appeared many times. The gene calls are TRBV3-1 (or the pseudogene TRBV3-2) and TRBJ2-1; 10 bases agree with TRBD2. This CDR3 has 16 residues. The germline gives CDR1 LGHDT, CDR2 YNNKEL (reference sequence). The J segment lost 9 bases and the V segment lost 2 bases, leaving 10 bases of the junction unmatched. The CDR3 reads CASSQNPSSGGGEQFF. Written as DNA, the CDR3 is TGTGCCAGCAGCCAAAACCCCTCTAGCGGGGGCGGTGAGCAGTTCTTC.

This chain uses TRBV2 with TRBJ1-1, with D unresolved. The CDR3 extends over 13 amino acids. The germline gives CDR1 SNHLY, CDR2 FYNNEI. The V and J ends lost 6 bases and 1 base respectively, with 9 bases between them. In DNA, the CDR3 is TGTGCCAGCAGGGATGACAAGAACACTGAAGCTTTCTTT. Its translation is CASRDDKNTEAFF.

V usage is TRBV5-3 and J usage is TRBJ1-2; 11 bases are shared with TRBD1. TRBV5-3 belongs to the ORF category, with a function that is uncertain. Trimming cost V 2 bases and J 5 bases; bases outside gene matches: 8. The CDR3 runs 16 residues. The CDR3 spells CARSFGYGTGGYGYTF. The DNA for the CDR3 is TGTGCCAGAAGCTTTGGATATGGGACAGGGGGGTATGGCTACACCTTC.